This entry lists 8 T cell receptor beta chains sequenced from one sample in a study of blood T cell repertoires in COVID-19. Profiling relied on immunoSEQ multiplex PCR, and the TCRdb table lists in-frame clones only, not all of them. The sample comprises about 190,000 clones, roughly 80% of which are singletons, and 4.5% to 6.5% rests with the top ten. Sequencing was performed on peripheral blood. The receptors were sampled from a young woman with acute or convalescent COVID-19.

This CDR3 is CASRGQGTYNEQFF. Written as DNA, the CDR3 is TGTGCCAGCCGAGGACAGGGAACCTACAATGAGCAGTTCTTC. The chain combines TRBV19 with TRBJ2-1, with 8 positions matching TRBD1. CDR1 is LNHDA and CDR2 is SQIVND in the germline V gene (reference sequence). CDR3 length equals 14 residues. J was trimmed by 2 bases and V by 9 bases; bases with no gene match: 6.

The rearrangement links TRBV13 to TRBJ1-1; weak D call: TRBD1 (5 bases). Germline V CDR1 and CDR2: PRHDT, FYEKMQ (reference sequence). This CDR3 region has 14 residues. V gave up 5 bases and J gave up 1 base, with 11 bases separating them. CDR3 residues: CASSQDRANTEAFF. The DNA of the CDR3 is TGTGCCAGCAGCCAAGACAGAGCGAACACTGAAGCTTTCTTT.

The rearrangement uses TRBV30 and TRBJ2-7, with TRBD1 matching over 8 bases. The CDR3 has 17 residues. Germline-derived CDR1 and CDR2 are GTSNPN and SVGIG (reference sequence). Losses at the gene ends were 8 bases for V and 4 bases for J; bases not matched to a gene: 22. CDR3 residues: CALDGTGVVAAGYEQYF. CDR3 nucleotide sequence: TGTGCCCTGGACGGGACAGGCGTCGTCGCGGCGGGGTACGAGCAGTACTTC.

The chain is built from TRBV10-3 and TRBJ2-7; TRBD2 agrees at 7 bases. Germline loops: CDR1 ENHRY, CDR2 SYGVKD. V was pared by 7 bases and J by 0 bases, with 12 bases of the junction left unmatched. The length of the CDR3 is 16 residues. DNA of the CDR3: TGTGCCATCACCCGAAACGCTAGCGGTATCTCCTACGAGCAGTACTTC. Residues: CAITRNASGISYEQYF.

The chain links TRBV5-5 to TRBJ2-3; 9 nucleotides match TRBD2. Germline V lookup: CDR1 SGHKS, CDR2 YYEKEE (reference sequence). The trim removed 5 bases at V and 3 bases at J, leaving 10 bases unmatched. The CDR3 contains 16 residues. The CDR3 here is CASRSRASGATDTQYF. The CDR3 nucleotides are TGTGCCAGCAGATCCAGGGCTAGCGGGGCAACAGATACGCAGTATTTT.

The chain combines TRBV9 with TRBJ1-6; D unresolved. The CDR3 sequence is 15 residues long. Germline V gene lookup returns CDR1 SGDLS and CDR2 YYNGEE. Trimming took off 6 bases at V and 8 bases at J, with 18 bases between the two ends. The DNA of the CDR3 is TGTGCCAGCATCCCGGCGGGGAGGAAGGATTCACCCCTCCACTTT. Amino acid sequence: CASIPAGRKDSPLHF.

This clone has just one count. The chain has TRBV28 and TRBJ1-2, with a weak D call TRBD1 (5 bases). This CDR3 is built from 14 residues. Per the germline V gene, CDR1 is MDHEN and CDR2 is SYDVKM. With 6 bases removed from V and 6 bases from J, the gap between germline ends came to 17 bases. The CDR3, as DNA: TGTGCCAGCAGCGCGGACAACTTAAGGGATGGCTACACCTTC. Its translation: CASSADNLRDGYTF.

The chain combines TRBV4-1 with TRBJ2-7; 7 bases line up with TRBD1. CDR3 length equals 15 residues. Trimming removed 1 base from V and 1 base from J; junction bases left unmatched: 4. Germline CDR1 is MGHRA and CDR2 is YSYEKL. CDR3 sequence: CASSQGDSPSYEQYF. The CDR3 DNA sequence: TGCGCCAGCAGCCAAGGGGACAGTCCATCCTACGAGCAGTACTTC.